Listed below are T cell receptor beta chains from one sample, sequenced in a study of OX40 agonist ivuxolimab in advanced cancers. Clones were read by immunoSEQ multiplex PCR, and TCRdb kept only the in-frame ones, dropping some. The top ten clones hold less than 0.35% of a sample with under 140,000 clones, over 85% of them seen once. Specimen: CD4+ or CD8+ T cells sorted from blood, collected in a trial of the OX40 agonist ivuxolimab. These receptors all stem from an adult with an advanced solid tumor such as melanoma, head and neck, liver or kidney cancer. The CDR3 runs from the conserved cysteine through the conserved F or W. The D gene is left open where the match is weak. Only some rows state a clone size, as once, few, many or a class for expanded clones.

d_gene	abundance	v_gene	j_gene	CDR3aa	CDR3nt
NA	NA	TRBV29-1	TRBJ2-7	CSVVGTPGLTYEQYF	TGCAGCGTCGTTGGTACTCCAGGGCTAACCTACGAGCAGTACTTC
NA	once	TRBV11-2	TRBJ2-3	CASSPAREQDTQYF	TGTGCCAGCAGTCCCGCGAGGGAACAAGATACGCAGTATTTT
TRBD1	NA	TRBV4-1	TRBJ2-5	CASSQDPDRGTQYF	TGCGCCAGCAGCCAAGATCCGGACAGGGGAACCCAGTACTTC
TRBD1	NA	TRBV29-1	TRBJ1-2	CSAGGLEGYTF	TGCAGTGCAGGGGGCTTAGAGGGCTACACCTTC
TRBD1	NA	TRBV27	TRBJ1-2	CASSDRGHNYGYTF	TGTGCCAGCAGCGACAGGGGGCATAACTATGGCTACACCTTC
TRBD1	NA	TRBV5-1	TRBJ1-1	CASSAGQWERNTEAFF	TGCGCCAGCAGCGCGGGACAGTGGGAGAGGAACACTGAAGCTTTCTTT
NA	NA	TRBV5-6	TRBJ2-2	CASSLGGGMDTGELFF	TGTGCCAGCAGCTTGGGGGGTGGCATGGACACCGGGGAGCTGTTTTTT
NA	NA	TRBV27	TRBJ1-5	CASSLSKYGDQPQHF	TGTGCCAGCAGTTTATCGAAGTATGGGGATCAGCCCCAGCATTTT
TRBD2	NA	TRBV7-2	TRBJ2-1	CASSLTEGLAGGEQFF	TGTGCCAGCAGCTTAACCGAGGGACTAGCGGGGGGAGAGCAGTTCTTC
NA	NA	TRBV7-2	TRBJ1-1	CASSLAPDRTNTEAFF	TGTGCCAGCAGCTTAGCTCCGGACAGAACGAACACTGAAGCTTTCTTT
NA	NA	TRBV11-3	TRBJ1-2	CASSLIRGEGYTF	TGTGCCAGCAGCTTAATTAGAGGGGAAGGCTACACCTTC
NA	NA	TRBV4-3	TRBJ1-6	CASSQDSYNSPLHF	TGCGCCAGCAGCCAAGATAGTTATAATTCACCCCTCCACTTT
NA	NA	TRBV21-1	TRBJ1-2	CASSKEKGQNYGYTF	TGTGCCAGCAGCAAAGAAAAGGGACAAAACTATGGCTACACCTTC
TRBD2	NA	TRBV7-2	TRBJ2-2	CASSLVAGGGELFF	TGTGCCAGCAGCTTAGTAGCGGGTGGCGGGGAGCTGTTTTTT
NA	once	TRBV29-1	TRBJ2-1	CSAIQGSEQFF	TGCAGCGCCATACAGGGCTCTGAGCAGTTCTTC
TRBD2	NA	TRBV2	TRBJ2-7	CASSEFTSGYLSYEQYF	TGTGCCAGCAGTGAATTTACTAGCGGGTACCTCTCCTACGAGCAGTACTTC
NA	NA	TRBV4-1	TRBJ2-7	CASSPNPLVRAGEQYF	TGCGCCAGCAGCCCCAACCCCCTGGTCAGGGCGGGCGAGCAGTACTTC
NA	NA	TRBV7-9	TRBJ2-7	CASSSGLGMEQYF	TGTGCCAGCAGCTCCGGGCTGGGGATGGAGCAGTACTTC
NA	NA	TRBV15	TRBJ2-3	CATSRDTDTQYF	TGTGCCACCAGCAGAGACACAGATACGCAGTATTTT
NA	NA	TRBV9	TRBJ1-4	CASSSHFDNEKLFF	TGTGCCAGCAGCTCCCATTTTGATAATGAAAAACTGTTTTTT
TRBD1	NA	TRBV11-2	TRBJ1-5	CASSSLTGNNQPQHF	TGTGCCAGCAGCTCCTTGACAGGGAACAATCAGCCCCAGCATTTT
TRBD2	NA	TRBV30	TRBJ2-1	CAWSPSLAGAYNEQFF	TGTGCCTGGAGTCCGTCCCTAGCGGGAGCTTACAATGAGCAGTTCTTC
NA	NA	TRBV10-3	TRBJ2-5	CAISLSGMETQYF	TGTGCCATCAGTTTATCAGGGATGGAGACCCAGTACTTC
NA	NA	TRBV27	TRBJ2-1	CASSLQRTSYNEQFF	TGTGCCAGCAGTTTACAGCGGACCTCCTACAATGAGCAGTTCTTC
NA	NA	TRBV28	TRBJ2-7	CASSSLRKSYEQYF	TGTGCCAGCAGTTCCTTACGAAAATCCTACGAGCAGTACTTC
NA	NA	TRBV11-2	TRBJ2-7	CASSATYEQYF	TGTGCCAGCAGCGCTACCTACGAGCAGTACTTC
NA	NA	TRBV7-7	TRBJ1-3	CASSLYPGNTIYF	TGTGCTAGCAGCTTGTACCCTGGAAACACCATATATTTT
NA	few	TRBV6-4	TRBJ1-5	CASSDGGRQPQHF	TGTGCCAGCAGTGATGGGGGACGACAGCCCCAGCATTTT
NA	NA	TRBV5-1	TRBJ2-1	CASSFPGQRGDEQFF	TGCGCCAGCAGCTTTCCGGGACAGAGGGGGGATGAGCAGTTCTTC
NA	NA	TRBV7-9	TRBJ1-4	CASSLARALGREKLFF	TGTGCCAGCAGCTTAGCCCGGGCCTTAGGGCGTGAAAAACTGTTTTTT
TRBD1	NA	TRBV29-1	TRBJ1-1	CSVASEGQGNTEAFF	TGCAGCGTTGCATCGGAGGGACAGGGGAACACTGAAGCTTTCTTT
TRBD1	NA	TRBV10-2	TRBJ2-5	CASTPRDRQETQYF	TGCGCCAGCACTCCAAGGGACAGGCAAGAGACCCAGTACTTC
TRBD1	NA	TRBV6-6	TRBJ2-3	CASSGRGTGADTQYF	TGTGCCAGCAGTGGGCGCGGGACAGGGGCAGATACGCAGTATTTT
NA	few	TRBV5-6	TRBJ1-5	CASSLDRNNQPQHF	TGTGCCAGCAGCTTGGACAGGAACAATCAGCCCCAGCATTTT
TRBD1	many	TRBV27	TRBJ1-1	CASSYRTGGSAFF	TGTGCCAGCAGTTACAGGACAGGGGGTAGTGCTTTCTTT
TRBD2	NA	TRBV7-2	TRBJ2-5	CASSTRGLAGARTGTQYF	TGTGCCAGCAGCACACGGGGGCTAGCGGGGGCCAGAACTGGGACCCAGTACTTC
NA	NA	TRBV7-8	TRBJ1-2	CASSLAAGRDLYGYTF	TGTGCCAGCAGCTTAGCGGCGGGGAGGGATCTCTATGGCTACACCTTC
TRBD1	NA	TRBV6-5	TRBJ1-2	CASSYRDRGYGYTF	TGTGCCAGCAGCTACCGGGACAGGGGCTATGGCTACACCTTC
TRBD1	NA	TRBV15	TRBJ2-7	CATSREFGTESYEQYF	TGTGCCACCAGCAGAGAATTCGGGACAGAGAGCTACGAGCAGTACTTC
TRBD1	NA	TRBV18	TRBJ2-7	CASSLGQGVHEQYF	TGTGCCAGCTCACTCGGACAGGGAGTGCACGAGCAGTACTTC
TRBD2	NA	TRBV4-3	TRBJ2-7	CASSQPLAGGSYEQYF	TGCGCCAGCAGCCAACCACTAGCGGGTGGCTCCTACGAGCAGTACTTC
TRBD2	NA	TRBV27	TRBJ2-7	CASSSTSGIPHSYEQYF	TGTGCCAGCAGCTCTACTAGCGGGATACCCCACTCCTACGAGCAGTACTTC
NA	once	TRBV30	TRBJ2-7	CAWSRQVSSYEQYF	TGTGCCTGGAGCCGGCAGGTATCTTCCTACGAGCAGTACTTC
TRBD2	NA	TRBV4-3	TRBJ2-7	CASSPGLAGRYEQYF	TGCGCCAGCAGCCCGGGACTAGCCGGAAGGTACGAGCAGTACTTC
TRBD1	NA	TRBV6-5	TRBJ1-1	CASRYNRGTEAFF	TGTGCCAGCCGCTATAACAGGGGCACTGAAGCTTTCTTT
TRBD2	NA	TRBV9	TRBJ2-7	CASSSGTSGTYEQYF	TGTGCCAGCAGCTCAGGGACTAGCGGCACCTACGAGCAGTACTTC